This TCR beta chain was observed in a study of control samples from healthy donors and cancer patients. Clones were read by immunoSEQ multiplex PCR, and TCRdb kept only the in-frame ones, dropping some. This sample yields some 140,000 clones, of which over 85% are seen a single time; about 5% belongs to the top ten. Source material: blood. This clonotype was sampled from a man aged 35 to 55 in good health.

CDR3 coding DNA: TGTGCCAGCTCTCAACAGGGGGCAACTAATGAAAAACTGTTTTTT. Translating it yields CASSQQGATNEKLFF. This sequence joins TRBV18 and TRBJ1-4; the match to TRBD1 covers 8 bases. CDR3 size: 15 residues. In germline, CDR1 is KGHSH, CDR2 LQKENI. Losses at the gene ends were 6 bases for V and 0 bases for J; bases not matched to a gene: 3.